This TCR beta chain was profiled in a study of cytomegalovirus exposure and HLA in healthy donors. Study observations and caveats: The study recorded over 150 TCR beta chains that were cytomegalovirus-associated.

Between the trimmed V and J ends, which lost 4 bases and 3 bases, there was a span of 19 bases. In germline, CDR1 is SGHNT, CDR2 YYREEE (reference sequence). This CDR3 has 16 residues. A note on this clone: As yet, its antigen is unknown. The sample holds other DNA sequences that translate to the same CDR3.

With 60 Vbeta and 13 Jbeta primers, the PCR was carried out. The data were produced by immunoSEQ multiplex PCR, yet TCRdb's version contains in-frame clones alone and is incomplete. The sample includes about 43,000 clones, approximately 75% of them seen just once. Input material: PBMCs. The TCR comes from a man younger than 40 in good health and CMV-seronegative. This chain connects TRBV5-4 to TRBJ2-5, with D possibly being TRBD2 (5 bases). CDR3 nucleotide sequence: TGTGCCAGCAGCCCGAGAGGAGGCCGGCGCGAAGAGACCCAGTACTTC. Its translation is CASSPRGGRREETQYF. The full variable domain, in which reference TRBV5-4 and TRBJ2-5 provide the parts outside the CDR3, is ETGVTQSPTHLIKTRGQQVTLRCSSQSGHNTVSWYQQALGQGPQFIFQYYREEENGRGNFPPRFSGLQFPNYSSELNVNALELDDSALYLCASSPRGGRREETQYFGPGTRLLVL.